One sample yielded the 8 T cell receptor beta chains listed below, sequenced in a study of OX40 agonist ivuxolimab in advanced cancers. Clones were read by immunoSEQ multiplex PCR, and TCRdb kept only the in-frame ones, dropping some. The data show tens of thousands of clones, 85% to 90% seen once. Specimen: CD4+ or CD8+ T cells sorted from blood, collected in a trial of the OX40 agonist ivuxolimab. The receptor source for this set is an adult with an advanced solid tumor such as melanoma, head and neck, liver or kidney cancer.

This chain links TRBV2 with TRBJ1-1; D may be TRBD1 (5 bases). Germline-derived CDR1 and CDR2 are SNHLY and FYNNEI. The CDR3 contains 16 residues. V shed 5 bases and J shed 0 bases, with 16 bases lying between them. This CDR3 is CASSTTLTEMNTEAFF. CDR3 nucleotides: TGTGCCAGCAGTACTACCTTGACAGAAATGAACACTGAAGCTTTCTTT.

The chain is built from TRBV7-9 and TRBJ2-5; no reliable D call. The length of the CDR3 is 14 residues. Deletions cut 6 bases from V and 7 bases from J, with 18 bases between. CDR1 is SEHNR and CDR2 is FQNEAQ in the germline V gene (reference sequence). CDR3 sequence: CASSSPDTRRTQYF. The CDR3 DNA reads TGTGCCAGCAGTTCACCCGACACCCGGAGGACCCAGTACTTC.

The chain has TRBV2 and TRBJ2-3, with TRBD2 as a possible D gene (7 bases). Trimming shortened V by 4 bases and J by 4 bases, and 18 bases separated the two germline ends. CDR1 SNHLY and CDR2 FYNNEI come from the germline V gene. The CDR3 totals 16 residues. CDR3 residues: CASSVGGASSADTQYF. DNA of the CDR3: TGTGCCAGCAGTGTAGGGGGGGCTAGCTCTGCAGATACGCAGTATTTT.

This clone was seen a single time. The V call is TRBV10-3, the J call TRBJ2-1; D is tentatively TRBD1 or TRBD2 (7 bases each). V was cut by 0 bases and J by 4 bases, with 13 bases left in between. This CDR3 has 16 residues. Germline lookup yields CDR1 ENHRY and CDR2 SYGVKD. For the CDR3, the DNA is TGTGCCATCAGTGAGTCAACAGCGGGACAGTACAATGAGCAGTTCTTC. Protein: CAISESTAGQYNEQFF.

The chain links TRBV19 to TRBJ2-1; D ambiguous. V gave up 0 bases and J gave up 5 bases, with 2 bases separating them. Germline CDR1 is LNHDA and CDR2 is SQIVND (reference sequence). CDR3 size: 12 residues. The CDR3 nucleotides read TGTGCCAGTAGTATAGATGACAATGAGCAGTTCTTC. Its protein product is CASSIDDNEQFF.

The chain has TRBV4-3 and TRBJ1-1; 7 nucleotides align to TRBD1. The CDR3 totals 15 residues. With 3 bases clipped from V and 5 bases from J, the junction kept 9 bases outside the gene matches. Germline V CDR1 and CDR2: LGHNA, YSLEER. CDR3 residues: CASSHFTGAGTEAFF. The CDR3 DNA is TGCGCCAGCAGCCACTTCACAGGGGCCGGAACTGAAGCTTTCTTT.

The rearrangement uses TRBV27 and TRBJ1-1; the D gene is possibly TRBD1 (6 bases). Germline V gives CDR1 MNHEY, CDR2 SMNVEV (reference sequence). V gave up 9 bases and J gave up 5 bases, with 16 bases separating them. The CDR3 extends over 13 amino acids. The CDR3 sequence is CASQLGGMTEAFF. CDR3 nucleotide sequence: TGTGCCAGTCAGTTAGGGGGGATGACTGAAGCTTTCTTT.

The chain combines TRBV5-5 with TRBJ2-2, with D possibly being TRBD1 (7 bases). The CDR3 has 15 amino acids. With 0 bases removed from V and 4 bases from J, the gap between germline ends came to 10 bases. Germline loops: CDR1 SGHKS, CDR2 YYEKEE (reference sequence). The CDR3 coding sequence is TGTGCCAGCAGCTTGGGACAGGGAGGCACCGGGGAGCTGTTTTTT. Encoded protein: CASSLGQGGTGELFF.